There are a few counts of the clone carrying this T cell receptor beta chain. Its specificity is not known. The data belong to a study of beta chain features in type 1 diabetes. General observations from the study: Shortening of TCRB CDR3s, moderate but significant, appeared in all four CD4+ subsets of Type 1 diabetes patients.

The sequenced template was cDNA made from the entire isolated RNA. Sequencing used immunoSEQ multiplex PCR; TCRdb keeps in-frame clones, though not all of them. Of fewer than 450,000 clones listed, 13% were seen once; the top ten hold roughly 0.015%. Source material: naive CD4+ T cells from blood. This sequence originates from a woman aged 18-29 years with type 1 diabetes.

The CDR3 protein is CASSWREKNEQFF. The CDR3 DNA reads TGCGCCAGCAGCTGGCGGGAGAAAAATGAGCAGTTCTTC. The rearrangement uses TRBV5-1 and TRBJ2-1; the match to TRBD2 covers 7 bases. There are 13 residues in the CDR3. The V segment lost 3 bases and the J segment 7 bases; nucleotides outside the gene matches: 4. The V gene's germline CDR1 is SGHRS and CDR2 YFSETQ. The whole variable domain, filled in from reference TRBV5-1 and TRBJ2-1, reads KAGVTQTPRYLIKTRGQQVTLSCSPISGHRSVSWYQQTPGQGLQFLFEYFSETQRNKGNFPGRFSGRQFSNSRSEMNVSTLELGDSALYLCASSWREKNEQFFGPGTRLTVL.